The T cell receptor beta chain under discussion was sequenced for a study of T cell repertoires in cytomegalovirus infection. At the level of the study: CMV infection plus the matching HLA type was flagged by public TCR beta signatures. Notes on the study in general: Based on cumulative public TCR beta family frequency, carriers of CMV plus the relevant HLA were identified. Clonotype analysis showed dominance of the ex vivo response by HLA-C-restricted CMV-specific TCR beta clonotypes.

With regard to this clonotype: Its antigen remains unidentified.

The CDR3 sequence is 15 residues long. V shed 7 bases and J shed 4 bases, with 17 bases lying between them. Per germline, CDR1 MNHEY and CDR2 SVGEGT. TCRdb itself ran the reads through MiXCR, one entry per CDR3 protein. The sample has around 180,000 distinct CDR3 sequences, approximately 19% seen once. The sample taken for sequencing was PBMCs. The TCR originated in a human donor in good health (CMV status not recorded). Some clones in this sample may be carry-over from other donors' samples. The V gene is TRBV6-2 or TRBV6-3, the J gene TRBJ2-1; tentatively, D is TRBD2 (5 bases). CDR3 in DNA: TGTGCCAGCACCCAAACCCCGAGGGTTTACAATGAGCAGTTCTTC. It encodes CASTQTPRVYNEQFF.